The 29 T cell receptor beta chains below come from one sample, sequenced in a study of blood T cell repertoires in COVID-19. Clones were sequenced by immunoSEQ multiplex PCR, and TCRdb holds only the in-frame ones, with some missing. This sample carries roughly 140,000 clones, 70% to 90% of them seen once, and the ten largest clones take around 26%. Material for sequencing was peripheral blood. The receptors come from a human donor in a cohort sampled during active COVID-19.

This sequence joins TRBV4-1 and TRBJ2-3; 9 nucleotides agree with TRBD2. The CDR3 has 15 residues. J was trimmed by 0 bases and V by 8 bases; bases with no gene match: 6. Germline V gene sequence: CDR1 MGHRA, CDR2 YSYEKL. In DNA form, the CDR3 reads TGCGCCAGCCGCGGGGGGGCCCCTAGCACAGATACGCAGTATTTT. Residues: CASRGGAPSTDTQYF.

The chain carries TRBV7-9 and TRBJ1-5; 7 bases match TRBD1. Losses at the gene ends were 5 bases for V and 7 bases for J; bases not matched to a gene: 8. CDR1 SEHNR and CDR2 FQNEAQ come from the germline V gene (reference sequence). This CDR3 comprises 14 residues. CDR3 sequence reads: CASSRGQVSQPQHF. The CDR3, as DNA: TGTGCCAGCAGCCGAGGACAGGTCTCACAGCCCCAGCATTTT.

J is TRBJ1-6 and V is TRBV4-3; TRBD1 matches at 8 bases. J was trimmed by 13 bases and V by 0 bases; bases with no gene match: 11. Germline CDR1 LGHNA, CDR2 YSLEER. CDR3 size: 16 residues. The CDR3 spells CASSQEGRTGSMPLHF. CDR3 bases: TGCGCCAGCAGCCAAGAAGGGCGGACAGGGTCTATGCCCCTCCACTTT.

This clone has just one count. The CDR3 here is CASSQAGRTSGKLRANVLTF. In DNA, the CDR3 is TGCGCCAGCAGCCAAGCGGGGAGGACTAGCGGCAAACTCAGGGCCAACGTCCTGACTTTC. V is TRBV4-1 and J is TRBJ2-6; 10 bases line up with TRBD2. V shed 1 base and J 5 bases; nucleotides not matched to a gene: 14. Looked up from germline, CDR1 is MGHRA and CDR2 is YSYEKL. This CDR3 has 20 residues.

The V and J genes are TRBV2 and TRBJ1-5; D gene unclear. This CDR3 has 13 amino acids. The germline V and J ends were trimmed by 6 bases and 5 bases, with 11 bases remaining between them. Germline assignment: CDR1 SNHLY and CDR2 FYNNEI. The DNA for the CDR3 is TGTGCCAGCAGCCGGGAGAGACATCAGCCCCAGCATTTT. Translated: CASSRERHQPQHF.

The rearrangement joins TRBV6-5 to TRBJ1-5; 8 bases are a match to TRBD1. Germline values: CDR1 MNHEY, CDR2 SVGAGI. The trim removed 7 bases at V and 9 bases at J, leaving 14 bases unmatched. The CDR3 spans 15 residues. CDR3: CASKPGAGGPGPQHF. Written as DNA, the CDR3 is TGTGCCAGCAAACCCGGGGCAGGGGGCCCGGGGCCCCAGCATTTT.

The V call is TRBV6-5, the J call TRBJ2-6, with TRBD2 identical over 8 bases. Germline V gives CDR1 MNHEY, CDR2 SVGAGI. The CDR3 runs to 15 residues. The V segment lost 4 bases and the J segment 2 bases; nucleotides outside the gene matches: 1. The CDR3 is CASSSGGAGANVLTF. The CDR3 region has the DNA TGTGCCAGCAGTTCCGGGGGGGCTGGGGCCAACGTCCTGACTTTC.

This clone was found once. The V gene is TRBV11-2, the J gene TRBJ2-3; 8 bases match TRBD2. The V gene's germline CDR1 is SGHAT and CDR2 FQNNGV. The ends lost 1 base at V and 1 base at J; junction bases unmatched: 4. The CDR3 has 16 residues. The CDR3 spells CASSLVGSGGTDTQYF. The CDR3 DNA reads as TGTGCCAGCAGCTTAGTGGGTAGCGGGGGCACAGATACGCAGTATTTT.

The CDR3 reads CASSLGSSGGQETQYF. In nucleotides, the CDR3 is TGTGCCAGCAGCTTAGGATCTAGCGGGGGGCAAGAGACCCAGTACTTC. The rearrangement joins TRBV13 to TRBJ2-5; TRBD2 agrees at 11 bases. The CDR3 extends over 16 amino acids. CDR1 is PRHDT, CDR2 FYEKMQ, per germline (reference sequence). V was clipped by 0 bases and J by 2 bases; unmatched bases: 2.

The table lists this clone with a count of one. The chain links TRBV7-2 to TRBJ2-1; the D gene is possibly TRBD2 (6 bases). Germline CDR1 is SGHTA and CDR2 is FQGNSA. The V end lost 3 bases, the J end lost 6 bases, and 12 bases lay between the germline ends. This CDR3 contains 14 residues. The CDR3 bases are TGTGCCAGCAGCTTGGACTATTCCGTCAATGAGCAGTTCTTC. Its protein is CASSLDYSVNEQFF.

The chain employs TRBV7-6 and TRBJ1-6; D is undetermined. Trimming pared 8 bases from V and 7 bases from J, leaving 15 bases between. Looked up from germline, CDR1 is SGHVS and CDR2 is FNYEAQ. There are 14 residues in the CDR3. For the CDR3, the DNA is TGTGCCAGCGGCTCCTCCGGGGTAAATTCACCCCTCCACTTT. The encoded protein is CASGSSGVNSPLHF.

This clone appeared a single time. The chain employs TRBV5-1 and TRBJ1-1; D is unresolved. This CDR3 comprises 13 residues. CDR1 and CDR2 from the germline V gene are SGHRS and YFSETQ. Trimming removed 0 bases from V and 0 bases from J, with 3 bases in between. DNA of the CDR3: TGCGCCAGCAGCTTGGAGCTGAACACTGAAGCTTTCTTT. This sequence encodes CASSLELNTEAFF.

This sequence joins TRBV7-8 and TRBJ2-1; no clear D gene. Germline V CDR1 and CDR2: SGHVS, FQNEAQ. Between the trimmed V and J ends, which lost 5 bases and 4 bases, there was a span of 12 bases. This CDR3 spans 14 amino acids. This CDR3 is CASSPKPDYNEQFF. Here the CDR3 DNA reads TGTGCCAGCAGCCCAAAACCAGATTACAATGAGCAGTTCTTC.

V gene TRBV12-5 combines with J gene TRBJ2-7, with 9 bases matching TRBD1. V gave up 4 bases and J gave up 3 bases; unmatched junction bases: 16. This CDR3 is 18 amino acids long. The V gene's germline CDR1 is LGHNT and CDR2 FRNRAP. CDR3 region: CASGSPVGQGGWSYEQYF. The CDR3 DNA sequence: TGTGCTAGTGGTTCACCCGTGGGACAGGGTGGATGGAGCTACGAGCAGTACTTC.

The chain links TRBV7-3 to TRBJ2-5, with 10 bases that match TRBD1. The CDR3 has 15 residues. J gave up 5 bases and V 5 bases, and 8 bases lay outside the gene matches. Germline V lookup: CDR1 SGHTA, CDR2 FQGTGA. The DNA of the CDR3 is TGTGCCAGCAGCCCCGGACAGGGGGTGCTGGAGACCCAGTACTTC. It is translated as CASSPGQGVLETQYF.

The sample holds a few counts of this clone. The chain links TRBV4-1 to TRBJ2-7; 9 nucleotides agree with TRBD2. Germline lookup yields CDR1 MGHRA and CDR2 YSYEKL. Trimming at V came to 3 bases and at J to 2 bases, leaving 8 bases not matched to a gene. The length of the CDR3 is 16 residues. CDR3 sequence: CASSHRSSGAAYEQYF. CDR3 DNA: TGCGCCAGCAGCCATCGCTCTAGCGGGGCTGCCTACGAGCAGTACTTC.

V usage is TRBV5-5 and J usage is TRBJ1-1; D might be TRBD1 (5 bases). Per the germline V gene, CDR1 is SGHKS and CDR2 is YYEKEE (reference sequence). The CDR3 sequence is 14 residues long. Trimming left V 2 bases short and J 5 bases short, with 13 bases between. The CDR3 reads CASSFRVKGTEAFF. The CDR3 coding sequence is TGTGCCAGCAGCTTCAGGGTTAAGGGAACTGAAGCTTTCTTT.

The genes are TRBV4-1 and TRBJ2-2; TRBD2 might be the D (5 bases). The CDR3 has 16 amino acids. Trimming shortened V by 0 bases and J by 4 bases, and 12 bases separated the two germline ends. Germline CDR1 MGHRA, CDR2 YSYEKL. CDR3 protein: CASSQDGRGFTGELFF. The CDR3 DNA sequence: TGCGCCAGCAGCCAAGATGGGAGAGGGTTCACCGGGGAGCTGTTTTTT.

The rearrangement uses TRBV6-2 or TRBV6-3 and TRBJ2-7, with TRBD2 as a possible D gene (6 bases). V was shortened by 2 bases and J by 1 base, with 12 bases between the two germline ends. CDR1 and CDR2 (germline): MNHEY, SVGEGT. This CDR3 region has 15 residues. The CDR3 nucleotides are TGTGCCAGCAGTTACGGGGGGACCGTATCCTACGAGCAGTACTTC. It yields the protein CASSYGGTVSYEQYF.

The V and J genes are TRBV7-2 and TRBJ1-1; 8 bases fit TRBD1. The CDR3 sequence is 15 residues long. With V trimmed by 2 bases and J by 7 bases, 9 bases remained unmatched. The germline CDR1 and CDR2 sequences are SGHTA and FQGNSA. The CDR3 spells CASSLSPGGMVEAFF. CDR3 nucleotide sequence: TGTGCCAGCAGCTTATCGCCAGGGGGCATGGTTGAAGCTTTCTTT.

CDR3 nucleotide sequence: TGTGCCAGCAGGGCCCTTCCAGATACGCAGTATTTT. Its translation: CASRALPDTQYF. J is TRBJ2-3 and V is TRBV6-5, with D hard to call. Germline V gene lookup returns CDR1 MNHEY and CDR2 SVGAGI. This CDR3 spans 12 amino acids. The V gene lost 6 bases and the J gene lost 4 bases, with 8 bases spanning the gap.

The chain uses TRBV21-1 and TRBJ2-1; whether TRBD2, the table's D call, matches the DNA was not checked. TRBV21-1 is noted as a pseudogene. This CDR3 is 13 amino acids long. DNA of the CDR3: TGTGCCAGCAGCAAACGGTGGTACAATGAGCAGTTCTTC. This sequence encodes CASSKRWYNEQFF.

V and J are TRBV5-6 and TRBJ1-3; 9 nucleotides align to TRBD1. Trimming took 0 bases from V and 3 from J; bases not matched to a gene: 4. CDR3 size: 16 residues. Germline V lookup: CDR1 SGHDT, CDR2 YYEEEE. CDR3 loop: CASSLGQGGYGNTIYF. In DNA form, the CDR3 reads TGTGCCAGCAGCTTGGGACAGGGGGGGTATGGAAACACCATATATTTT.

The chain has TRBV9 and TRBJ1-4; 10 bases are a match to TRBD1. CDR1 and CDR2 from the germline V gene are SGDLS and YYNGEE. V lost 3 bases and J lost 6; bases outside the gene matches: 5. The CDR3 sequence is 15 residues long. CDR3 sequence reads: CASSAWDRGDEKLFF. The CDR3, as DNA: TGTGCCAGCAGCGCCTGGGACAGGGGAGATGAAAAACTGTTTTTT.

This clone was detected a few times. The rearrangement uses TRBV9 and TRBJ1-5; tentative D call: TRBD1 (6 bases). The length of the CDR3 is 15 residues. Trimming took 0 bases from V and 4 from J, leaving 11 bases between them. Germline values: CDR1 SGDLS, CDR2 YYNGEE. CDR3 protein: CASSVDPQGNQPQHF. In DNA, the CDR3 is TGTGCCAGCAGCGTAGATCCCCAGGGGAATCAGCCCCAGCATTTT.

This clone was seen just once. This chain connects TRBV30 to TRBJ2-2, with 7 nucleotides matching TRBD1. The CDR3 has 13 amino acids. Germline values: CDR1 GTSNPN, CDR2 SVGIG (reference sequence). J gave up 5 bases and V 1 base, and 1 base lay outside the gene matches. The CDR3 spells CAWSETGTGELFF. The CDR3 DNA reads as TGTGCCTGGAGTGAGACAGGGACCGGGGAGCTGTTTTTT.

In the case of this clone: Distinct nucleotide sequences in the sample also encode this CDR3. The CDR3 is CASSQDPQGGNQPQHF. CDR3 sequence (DNA): TGTGCCAGCAGCCAAGACCCACAGGGTGGCAATCAGCCCCAGCATTTT. The chain links TRBV4-2 to TRBJ1-5, with TRBD1 as a possible D gene (6 bases). Germline CDR1 is LGHNA and CDR2 is YNFKEQ. The ends were cut back, 0 bases at V and 2 bases at J, with 11 bases in the middle. This CDR3 comprises 16 residues.

This rearrangement joins TRBV19 to TRBJ1-2, with D possibly being TRBD1 (5 bases). V lost 7 bases and J 2 bases, leaving 17 bases between the germline ends. The CDR3 covers 15 residues. CDR1 is LNHDA and CDR2 is SQIVND in the germline V gene (reference sequence). CDR3 amino acids: CASTILSGMNYGYTF. The CDR3, as DNA: TGTGCCAGTACTATTCTCTCAGGGATGAACTATGGCTACACCTTC. Variable domain in full (rest from reference TRBV19 and TRBJ1-2): DGGITQSPKYLFRKEGQNVTLSCEQNLNHDAMYWYRQDPGQGLRLIYYSQIVNDFQKGDIAEGYSVSREKKESFPLTVTSAQKNPTAFYLCASTILSGMNYGYTFGSGTRLTVV.

The chain recombines TRBV9 with TRBJ2-2; D is ambiguous. V was pared by 4 bases and J by 7 bases, with 8 bases between. The CDR3 spans 12 residues. Germline assignment: CDR1 SGDLS and CDR2 YYNGEE. The chain's CDR3 is CASSIINGELFF. Here the CDR3 DNA reads TGTGCCAGCAGCATCATCAACGGGGAGCTGTTTTTT. Full variable domain (outside the CDR3, taken from reference TRBV9 and TRBJ2-2): DSGVTQTPKHLITATGQRVTLRCSPRSGDLSVYWYQQSLDQGLQFLIQYYNGEERAKGNILERFSAQQFPDLHSELNLSSLELGDSALYFCASSIINGELFFGEGSRLTVL.